The 8 T cell receptor beta chains below were found in one sample sequenced in a study of post-analysis software for immune sequencing data. General study points: In patients, a few TRBV segments were more frequent than in controls, with TRBV5-6, TRBV5-1 and TRBV20-1 among them.

What these receptors recognize is not known. Unique molecular identifiers tagged the TCR beta cDNA libraries. Using its own MiXCR run on the PCR reads, TCRdb lists one record per CDR3 protein. This sample has some 240,000 distinct CDR3 sequences, with 36% found just once. Sequencing was done on a sample of blood. These receptor sequences come from a girl aged 10 to 17 with multiple sclerosis.

This clonotype was picked up many times. The gene calls are TRBV6-2 or TRBV6-3 and TRBJ2-5; D gene uncertain. The V gene's germline CDR1 is MNHEY and CDR2 SVGEGT. The CDR3 runs to 12 residues. Trimming pared 5 bases from V and 5 bases from J, leaving 9 bases between. The CDR3 DNA is TGTGCCAGCAGTCCTGCGGACGAGACCCAGTACTTC. Its protein is CASSPADETQYF.

As concerns this clonotype: A read error may account for a junction end that differs from germline. The chain combines TRBV4-2 with TRBJ2-4; no clear D. Germline V gives CDR1 LGHNA, CDR2 YNFKEQ. The CDR3 extends over 18 amino acids. The CDR3 is CASSFDLVEAESKNIQDF. Written as DNA, the CDR3 is TGTGCCAGCAGCTTCGACCTAGTAGAGGCTGAATCCAAAAACATTCAGGACTTC.

This clonotype was seen repeatedly, ten times or more. The chain has TRBV20-1 and TRBJ2-3, with 8 positions matching TRBD2. The germline V gene has CDR1 DFQATT and CDR2 SNEGSKA (reference sequence). The CDR3 runs to 17 residues. The J segment lost 2 bases and the V segment lost 3 bases, leaving 13 bases of the junction unmatched. The CDR3 DNA is TGCAGTGCTAGGTACACGAGCGGGAGTTGGGTCACAGATACGCAGTATTTT. Translated, it gives CSARYTSGSWVTDTQYF.

This clonotype was recorded at least ten times. The chain links TRBV28 to TRBJ2-5; maybe TRBD1 (7 bases). The CDR3 has 15 amino acids. V lost 3 bases, J lost 5 bases, and 16 bases lay in between. Germline V gene lookup returns CDR1 MDHEN and CDR2 SYDVKM. This CDR3 is CASSFPSTGRETQYF. The CDR3 region has the DNA TGTGCCAGCAGTTTCCCCTCGACAGGGAGGGAGACCCAGTACTTC.

This clonotype occurred once. V gene TRBV20-1 combines with J gene TRBJ2-5; the D gene is possibly TRBD2 (6 bases). The J call may be wrong; the DNA end is better matched by TRBJ2-4. The CDR3 loop spans 14 amino acids. Germline values: CDR1 DFQATT, CDR2 SNEGSKA (reference sequence). CDR3 region: CSAAGTQGGNIQYF. CDR3 DNA: TGCAGTGCTGCCGGGACTCAAGGTGGAAACATTCAGTACTTC.

This clonotype occurred a few times. The J gene is TRBJ1-1, the V gene TRBV29-1; perhaps TRBD1 as D (5 bases). Trimming took 5 bases from V and 4 from J, leaving 5 bases between them. Germline loops: CDR1 SQVTM, CDR2 ANQGSEA. This CDR3 region has 10 residues. The CDR3 bases are TGCAGCGTTCAGGGCACTGAAGCTTTCTTT. Protein sequence: CSVQGTEAFF.

This clonotype was detected only a few times. This chain uses TRBV6-6 with TRBJ2-7; 7 nucleotides align to TRBD1. The length of the CDR3 is 14 residues. J gave up 6 bases and V 7 bases, and 12 bases lay outside the gene matches. Germline V gene lookup returns CDR1 MNHNY and CDR2 SVGAGI (reference sequence). The chain's CDR3 is CASTRDSNLGEQYF. In nucleotides, the CDR3 is TGTGCCAGCACCCGGGACAGCAACCTTGGCGAGCAGTACTTC.

This clonotype was observed at least ten times. The chain joins TRBV5-6 to TRBJ2-7, with no clear D. V was shortened by 4 bases and J by 3 bases, with 14 bases between the two germline ends. The CDR3 consists of 14 residues. CDR1 is SGHDT and CDR2 is YYEEEE in the germline V gene. The CDR3 DNA follows: TGTGCCAGCAGCCGCGCCGGCTTAGTCTACGAGCAGTACTTC. This codes for CASSRAGLVYEQYF.